These T cell receptor beta chains were read from a single sample in a study of tumor-infiltrating lymphocytes in primary liver carcinoma. TCRdb re-analysed the multiplex PCR reads in MiXCR, keeping a single row per CDR3 protein. This sample carries 320,000 or so distinct CDR3 sequences, about 62% of them seen once, and the ten largest clones take roughly 10%. Sequenced: peripheral blood. The receptors derive from a man aged 40-49 years with primary liver carcinoma and hepatitis B virus infection. Each CDR3 is given with its conserved first and last residue. The order of the fields is J gene, V gene, clone size, D gene, CDR3 protein, CDR3 DNA. The D gene is left open where the match is weak. Size tells how often a clone was seen (once, few, many) or the class of an expanded clone, and some rows leave it out.

TRBJ2-1,TRBV4-1,-,-,CSSSQVGSSYNEQFF,TGCTCCAGCAGCCAAGTCGGGAGCTCCTACAATGAGCAATTCTTC
TRBJ2-1,TRBV6-2/TRBV6-3,-,-,CASSYVRLSTDNEQFF,TGTGCCAGCAGTTACGTTCGGTTAAGCACAGACAATGAGCAGTTTTTC
TRBJ1-6,TRBV11-1,-,TRBD1,CASSSQGLLPPLHF,TGTGCCAGTAGCTCACAGGGGCTCCTCCCACCCCTCCACTTT
TRBJ2-5,TRBV6-5,-,TRBD1,CASSYGQGQETKYF,TGTGCCAGCAGTTATGGACAGGGCCAAGAGACCAAGTACTTC
TRBJ1-6,TRBV6-5,-,-,CASSYTRRLESPLHF,TGTGCCAGCAGTTACACACGGAGGCTGGAGTCACCCCTCCACTTT
TRBJ2-5,TRBV6-1,many,-,CASSGQVQETQYF,TGTGCCAGCAGTGGACAGGTCCAAGAGACCCAGTACTTC
TRBJ2-4,TRBV11-2,many,-,CASSLGGLKNIQYF,TGTGCCAGCAGCTTAGGGGGCCTGAAAAACATTCAGTACTTC
TRBJ1-3,TRBV10-3,few,TRBD1,CAISDPRGPRSNTIYF,TGTGCCATCAGTGACCCCAGGGGGCCCCGGTCCAACACCATATATTTT
TRBJ1-2,TRBV6-6,-,-,CASSNLGPDGYTF,TGTGCCAGCAGTAACTTGGGGCCGGATGGCTACACCTTC
TRBJ2-6,TRBV11-2,-,TRBD2,CASSPGLAGISGANVLTF,TGTGCCAGCAGTCCCGGACTAGCGGGAATTTCTGGGGCCAACGTCCTGACTTTC
TRBJ1-1,TRBV6-1,many,-,CASSEFRRGTEAFF,TGTGCCAGCAGTGAATTCAGGAGGGGCACTGAAGCTTTCTTT
TRBJ2-1,TRBV6-5,-,TRBD1,CASSYGGTGTVSKQFF,TGTGCCAGCAGTTACGGCGGGACAGGGACTGTCAGTAAGCAGTTCTTC
TRBJ2-2,TRBV6-2/TRBV6-3,-,TRBD1,CASRGRTGPTGELFF,TGTGCCAGCAGGGGGAGGACAGGGCCCACCGGGGAGCTGTTTTTT
TRBJ2-7,TRBV6-1,-,-,CASSEPSVIYEQYF,TGTGCCAGCAGTGAACCTAGCGTGATATACGAGCAGTACTTC
TRBJ2-2,TRBV11-1,-,-,CARSPILRSGELFF,TGTGCCAGAAGCCCCATTCTACGATCCGGGGAGCTGTTTTTT
TRBJ1-3,TRBV6-1,-,-,CASSYIDGDPSGNTIYF,TGTGCCAGCAGTTATATTGACGGGGATCCCTCTGGAAACACCATATATTTT
TRBJ2-2,TRBV28,-,-,CASSSDGSNTGELFF,TGTGCCAGCAGTTCCGATGGGTCGAACACCGGGGAGCTGTTTTTT
TRBJ1-2,TRBV29-1,few,-,CSVELAGFYGYIF,TGCAGCGTTGAGTTAGCCGGGTTCTATGGCTACATCTTC
TRBJ2-2,TRBV5-1,-,-,CASSFAGPNTGELFF,TGCGCCAGCAGCTTCGCGGGGCCGAACACCGGGGAGCTGTTTTTT
TRBJ2-1,TRBV5-1,few,TRBD2,CASRTSGRNNEQFF,TGCGCCAGCAGGACTAGCGGGAGGAACAATGAGCAGTTCTTC
TRBJ2-7,TRBV6-5,-,-,CAVLTGERDERYF,TGTGCCGTCCTAACGGGGGAGCGAGACGAGCGGTACTTC
TRBJ2-1,TRBV5-4,-,TRBD2,CASSPARAGAVSYNEQFF,TGTGCCAGCAGCCCGGCCAGGGCGGGAGCTGTCTCCTACAATGAGCAGTTCTTC